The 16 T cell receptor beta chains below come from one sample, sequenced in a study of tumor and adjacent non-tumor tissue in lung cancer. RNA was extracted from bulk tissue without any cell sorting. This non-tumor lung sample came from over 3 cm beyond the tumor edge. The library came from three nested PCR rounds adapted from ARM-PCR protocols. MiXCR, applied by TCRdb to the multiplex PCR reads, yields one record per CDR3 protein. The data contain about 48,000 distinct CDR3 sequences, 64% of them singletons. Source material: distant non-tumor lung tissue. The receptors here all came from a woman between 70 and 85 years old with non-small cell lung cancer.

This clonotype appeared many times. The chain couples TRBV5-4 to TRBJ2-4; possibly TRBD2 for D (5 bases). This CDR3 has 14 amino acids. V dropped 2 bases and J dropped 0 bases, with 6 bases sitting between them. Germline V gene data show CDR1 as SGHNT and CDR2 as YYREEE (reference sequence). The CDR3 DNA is TGTGCCAGCAGCTTCAGCGGAGCCAAAAACATTCAGTACTTC. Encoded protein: CASSFSGAKNIQYF. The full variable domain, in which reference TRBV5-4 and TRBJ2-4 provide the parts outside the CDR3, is ETGVTQSPTHLIKTRGQQVTLRCSSQSGHNTVSWYQQALGQGPQFIFQYYREEENGRGNFPPRFSGLQFPNYSSELNVNALELDDSALYLCASSFSGAKNIQYFGAGTRLSVL.

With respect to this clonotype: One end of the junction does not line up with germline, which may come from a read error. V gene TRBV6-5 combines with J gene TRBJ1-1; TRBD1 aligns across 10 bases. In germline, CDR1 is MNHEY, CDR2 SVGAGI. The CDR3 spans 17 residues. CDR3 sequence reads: CASSYSWTGGLNTEALF. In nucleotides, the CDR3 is TGTGCCAGCAGTTACTCTTGGACAGGGGGATTGAACACCGAAGCTCTCTTT.

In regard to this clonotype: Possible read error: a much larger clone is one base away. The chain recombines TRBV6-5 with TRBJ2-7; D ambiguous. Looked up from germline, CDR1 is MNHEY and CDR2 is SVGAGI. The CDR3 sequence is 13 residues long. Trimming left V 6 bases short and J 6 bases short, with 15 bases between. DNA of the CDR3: TGTGCCAGCAGGAAGTTAGGGCACCTCGAGCAGTACTTC. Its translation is CASRKLGHLEQYF.

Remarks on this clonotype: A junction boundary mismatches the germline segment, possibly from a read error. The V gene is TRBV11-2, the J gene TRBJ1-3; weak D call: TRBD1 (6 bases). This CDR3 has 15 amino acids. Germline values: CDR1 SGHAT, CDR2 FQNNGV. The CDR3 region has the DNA TGTGTCAGCAGCCCCACAGGGTTCTCTGGAAACAGCATATATTTT. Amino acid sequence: CVSSPTGFSGNSIYF.

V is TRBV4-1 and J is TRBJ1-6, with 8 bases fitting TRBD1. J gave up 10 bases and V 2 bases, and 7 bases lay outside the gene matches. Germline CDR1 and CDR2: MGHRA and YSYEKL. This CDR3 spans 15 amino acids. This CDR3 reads CASSQSRDRTSPLHF. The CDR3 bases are TGCGCCAGCAGCCAATCCCGGGACAGGACGTCACCCCTCCACTTT.

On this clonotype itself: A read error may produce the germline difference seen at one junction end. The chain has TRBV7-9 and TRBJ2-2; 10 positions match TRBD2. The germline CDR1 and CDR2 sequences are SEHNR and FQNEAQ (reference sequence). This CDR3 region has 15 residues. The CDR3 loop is CVSVIAGGGTGELFF. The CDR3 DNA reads TGTGTCAGCGTTATAGCGGGAGGTGGTACCGGGGAGCTGTTTTTT.

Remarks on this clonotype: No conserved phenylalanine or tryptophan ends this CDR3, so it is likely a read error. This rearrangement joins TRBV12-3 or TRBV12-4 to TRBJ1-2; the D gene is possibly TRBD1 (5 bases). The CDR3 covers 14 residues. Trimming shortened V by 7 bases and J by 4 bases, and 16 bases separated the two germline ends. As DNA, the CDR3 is TGTGCCAGCACTAGGGACCGCCGAATCTATGGCTACACCCCC. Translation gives CASTRDRRIYGYTP.

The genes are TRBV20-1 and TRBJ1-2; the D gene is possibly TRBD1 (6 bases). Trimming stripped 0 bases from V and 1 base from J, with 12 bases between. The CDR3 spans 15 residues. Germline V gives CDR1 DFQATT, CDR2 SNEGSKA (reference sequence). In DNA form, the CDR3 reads TGCAGTGCTAGAGAGAGGGGGTATATTAACTATGGCTACACCTTC. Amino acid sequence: CSARERGYINYGYTF.

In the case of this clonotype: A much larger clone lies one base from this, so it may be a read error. The CDR3 nucleotides read TGCAGTGTTAGAGATCTTGTAGGAAGGGAGCAGTTCTTC. This gives the protein CSVRDLVGREQFF. The chain links TRBV20-1 to TRBJ2-1; no firm D call. The CDR3 is made up of 13 amino acids. The germline CDR1 and CDR2 sequences are DFQATT and SNEGSKA (reference sequence).

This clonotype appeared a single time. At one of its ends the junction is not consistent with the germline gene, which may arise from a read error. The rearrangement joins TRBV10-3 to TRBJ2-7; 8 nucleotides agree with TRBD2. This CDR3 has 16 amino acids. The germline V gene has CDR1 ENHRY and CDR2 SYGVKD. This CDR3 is CAISERGGRTSYEQHF. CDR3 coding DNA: TGTGCCATCAGTGAACGTGGCGGGAGGACCTCTTACGAGCAGCATTTC.

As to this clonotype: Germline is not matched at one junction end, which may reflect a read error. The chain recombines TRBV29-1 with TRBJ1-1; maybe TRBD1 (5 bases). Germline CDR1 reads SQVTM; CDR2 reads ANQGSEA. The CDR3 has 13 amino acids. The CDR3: CSVKNGADTEAFF. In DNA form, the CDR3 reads TGCAGCGTGAAAAATGGGGCCGACACCGAAGCTTTCTTT.

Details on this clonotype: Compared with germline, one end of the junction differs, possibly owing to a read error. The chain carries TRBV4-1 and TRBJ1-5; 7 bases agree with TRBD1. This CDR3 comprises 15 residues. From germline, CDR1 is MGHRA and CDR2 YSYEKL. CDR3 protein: CASSQADREGQSRHF. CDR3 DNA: TGTGCCAGCAGCCAGGCAGACAGGGAAGGTCAGTCCCGGCATTTT.

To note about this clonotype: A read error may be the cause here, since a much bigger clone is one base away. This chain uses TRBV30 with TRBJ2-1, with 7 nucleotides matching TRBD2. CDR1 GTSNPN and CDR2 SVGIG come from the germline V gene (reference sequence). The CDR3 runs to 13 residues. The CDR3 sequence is CACREDTYIEQFF. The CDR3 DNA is TGTGCCTGCCGGGAGGATACCTACATTGAGCAGTTCTTC.

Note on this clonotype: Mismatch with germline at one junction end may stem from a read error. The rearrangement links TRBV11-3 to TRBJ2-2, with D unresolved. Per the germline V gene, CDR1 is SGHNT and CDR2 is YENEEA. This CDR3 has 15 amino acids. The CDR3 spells CASSLRCLGTGELFF. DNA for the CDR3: TGTGCCAGTAGCTTACGATGCCTTGGGACCGGGGAGCTGTTTTTT. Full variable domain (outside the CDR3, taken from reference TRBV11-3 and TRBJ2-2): EAGVVQSPRYKIIEKKQPVAFWCNPISGHNTLYWYLQNLGQGPELLIRYENEEAVDDSQLPKDRFSAERLKGVDSTLKIQPAELGDSAVYLCASSLRCLGTGELFFGEGSRLTVL.

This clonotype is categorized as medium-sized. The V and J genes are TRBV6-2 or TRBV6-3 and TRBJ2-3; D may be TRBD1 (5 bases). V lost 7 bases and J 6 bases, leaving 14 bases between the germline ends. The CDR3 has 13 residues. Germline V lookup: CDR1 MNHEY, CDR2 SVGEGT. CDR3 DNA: TGTGCCAGCACCACGGACAATTCGGATACGCAGTATTTT. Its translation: CASTTDNSDTQYF.

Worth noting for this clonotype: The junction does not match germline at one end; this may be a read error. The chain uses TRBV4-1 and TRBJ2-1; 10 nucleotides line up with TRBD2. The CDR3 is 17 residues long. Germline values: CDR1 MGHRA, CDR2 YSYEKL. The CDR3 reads CASSRGGTSVFYNEQFF. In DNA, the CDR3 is TGTGCCAGCAGCCGAGGCGGGACTAGCGTCTTCTACAATGAGCAGTTCTTC.